The TCR beta chain described here comes from a study of blood T cells in healthy people across ages. Study-level points and caveats: As age increased, TCR beta diversity per million T cells fell in a roughly linear fashion. The authors considered diversity estimates from one million T cells to be underestimates.

A sample-barcoded 5' primer and a J-beta primer mix were used in a second PCR of about 7 to 12 cycles. TCRdb ran MiXCR on the 5' RACE reads and lists one entry per CDR3 protein. The table includes over 1,200,000 distinct CDR3 sequences, 59% detected once. CDR1 is SQVTM, CDR2 ANQGSEA, per germline. This CDR3 comprises 14 residues. V gave up 6 bases and J gave up 7 bases; unmatched junction bases: 12. At least 5.5 micrograms of total RNA were extracted per sample. For this clonotype: The antigen remains unidentified.

The sample consisted of blood. This clonotype was sampled from a man between 18 and 29 years old in good health. The rearrangement uses TRBV29-1 and TRBJ2-7; 10 positions match TRBD2. The CDR3 nucleotides are TGCAGCGTACCATCTAGCGGGAGAGAGAATGAGCAGTACTTC. This translates into CSVPSSGRENEQYF.